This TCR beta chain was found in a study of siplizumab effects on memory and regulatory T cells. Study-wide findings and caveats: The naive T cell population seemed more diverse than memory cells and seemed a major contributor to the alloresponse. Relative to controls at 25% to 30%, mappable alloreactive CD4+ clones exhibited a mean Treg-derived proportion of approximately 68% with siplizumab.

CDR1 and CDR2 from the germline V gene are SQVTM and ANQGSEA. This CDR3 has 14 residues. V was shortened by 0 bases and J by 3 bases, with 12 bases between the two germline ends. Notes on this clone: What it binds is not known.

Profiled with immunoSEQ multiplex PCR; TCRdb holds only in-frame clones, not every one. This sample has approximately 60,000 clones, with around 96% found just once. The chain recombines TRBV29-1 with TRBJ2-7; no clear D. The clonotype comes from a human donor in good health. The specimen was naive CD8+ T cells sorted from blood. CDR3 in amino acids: CSVEDEYTNYEQYF. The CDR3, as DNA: TGCAGCGTTGAAGATGAGTACACTAACTACGAGCAGTACTTC.